These 8 T cell receptor beta chains originate from one sample sequenced in a study of shared clonotypes between healthy human individuals (dated by TCRdb to 2019 to 2021). Library method: the immunoSEQ multiplex PCR assay. In its TCRdb copy, this immuneACCESS table keeps in-frame sequences only and misses some clones. Where compared with another copy, unresolved V genes explain less than half of these, and the others have no known cause. The sample data list approximately 2.5 million clones, and approximately 93% of these were observed just once. Approximately 0.35% of the sample comes from the top ten. Sequenced material: naive CD4+ T cells from PBMCs. What this sample's cell subset or site label stands for: CD45RA+ positively selected. The source is a man between 18 and 29 years old in good health. Some clones in this sample may be carry-over from other donors' samples.

V and J are TRBV4-2 and TRBJ2-3; the D is unclear. The germline V gene encodes CDR1 LGHNA and CDR2 YNFKEQ. CDR3 length: 16 residues. Trimming took off 2 bases at V and 6 bases at J, with 18 bases between the two ends. The CDR3 DNA reads TGTGCCAGCAGCCAAAATCGCGAGTTGGGCGCGGATACGCAGTATTTT. Translating it yields CASSQNRELGADTQYF.

The genes are TRBV28 and TRBJ2-7, with TRBD2 matching 12 bases. The CDR3 contains 15 residues. Germline loops: CDR1 MDHEN, CDR2 SYDVKM. The trim removed 6 bases at V and 4 bases at J, leaving 7 bases unmatched. The CDR3 DNA reads TGTGCCAGCAGGCGACTAGCGGGAGCCACTTACGAGCAGTACTTC. Its protein is CASRRLAGATYEQYF. Supplemented by reference TRBV28 and TRBJ2-7, the full variable domain reads DVKVTQSSRYLVKRTGEKVFLECVQDMDHENMFWYRQDPGLGLRLIYFSYDVKMKEKGDIPEGYSVSREKKERFSLILESASTNQTSMYLCASRRLAGATYEQYFGPGTRLTVT.

The J gene is TRBJ1-5, the V gene TRBV7-2, with D possibly matching TRBD1 (5 bases). CDR1 and CDR2 from the germline V gene are SGHTA and FQGNSA. V lost 5 bases and J lost 5, with 13 bases in between. The CDR3 is 14 amino acids. The CDR3 loop reads CASSRKGPDQPQHF. DNA of the CDR3: TGTGCCAGCAGCCGAAAGGGGCCGGATCAGCCCCAGCATTTT. Full variable domain (missing parts from reference TRBV7-2 and TRBJ1-5): GAGVSQSPSNKVTEKGKDVELRCDPISGHTALYWYRQSLGQGLEFLIYFQGNSAPDKSGLPSDRFSAERTGGSVSTLTIQRTQQEDSAVYLCASSRKGPDQPQHFGDGTRLSIL.

The V and J genes are TRBV5-1 and TRBJ2-7; D is possibly TRBD1 (5 bases). Germline assignment: CDR1 SGHRS and CDR2 YFSETQ. CDR3 length: 14 residues. Trimming took off 2 bases at V and 6 bases at J, with 15 bases between the two ends. CDR3 sequence reads: CASSFQGPPGEQYF. CDR3 nucleotide sequence: TGCGCCAGCAGCTTCCAGGGCCCCCCGGGCGAGCAGTACTTC.

The V call is TRBV11-3, the J call TRBJ2-7, with D unclear. The CDR3 is 12 amino acids. V was shortened by 1 base and J by 5 bases, with 6 bases between the two germline ends. Germline CDR1 SGHNT, CDR2 YENEEA. The CDR3 spells CASSLGGHEQYF. For the CDR3, the DNA is TGTGCCAGCAGCTTAGGAGGCCACGAGCAGTACTTC.

This chain joins TRBV29-1 and TRBJ1-1, with D possibly matching TRBD1 (6 bases). The CDR3 contains 16 residues. The V end lost 8 bases, the J end lost 1 base, and 23 bases lay between the germline ends. The germline gives CDR1 SQVTM, CDR2 ANQGSEA. The CDR3 bases are TGCAGCACCTCCGGGGCGGGGGGCTCAGGGAACACTGAAGCTTTCTTT. Translating it yields CSTSGAGGSGNTEAFF.

The chain employs TRBV9 and TRBJ2-2; TRBD1 agrees at 11 bases. CDR3 length: 15 amino acids. The V segment lost 4 bases and the J segment 6 bases; nucleotides outside the gene matches: 5. The germline V gene has CDR1 SGDLS and CDR2 YYNGEE. The CDR3 spells CASSFGQGAAGELFF. In DNA, the CDR3 is TGTGCCAGCAGCTTCGGACAGGGGGCGGCCGGGGAGCTGTTTTTT.

The chain couples TRBV28 to TRBJ1-2; tentative D call: TRBD1 (5 bases). The CDR3 has 14 amino acids. The germline V and J ends were trimmed by 5 bases and 8 bases, with 18 bases remaining between them. CDR1 and CDR2 from the germline V gene are MDHEN and SYDVKM. The CDR3: CASSLLGPTVGYTF. In nucleotides, the CDR3 is TGTGCCAGCAGTCTCCTGGGACCGACCGTCGGCTACACCTTC.